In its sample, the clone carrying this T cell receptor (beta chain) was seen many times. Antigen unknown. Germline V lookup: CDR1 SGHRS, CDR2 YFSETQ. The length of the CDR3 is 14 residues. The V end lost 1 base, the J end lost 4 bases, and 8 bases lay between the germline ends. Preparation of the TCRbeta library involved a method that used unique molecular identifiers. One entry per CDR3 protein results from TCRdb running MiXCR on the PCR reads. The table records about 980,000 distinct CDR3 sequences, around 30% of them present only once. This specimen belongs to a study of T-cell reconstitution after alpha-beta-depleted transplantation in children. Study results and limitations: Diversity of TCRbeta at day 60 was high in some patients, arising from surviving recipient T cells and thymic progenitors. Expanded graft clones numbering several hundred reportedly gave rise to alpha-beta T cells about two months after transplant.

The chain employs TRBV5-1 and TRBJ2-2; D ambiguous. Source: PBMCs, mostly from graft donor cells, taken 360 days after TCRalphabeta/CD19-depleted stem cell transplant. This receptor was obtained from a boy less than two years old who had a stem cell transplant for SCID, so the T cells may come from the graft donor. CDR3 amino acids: CASSLQPGTGELFF. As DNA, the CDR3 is TGCGCCAGCAGCTTGCAACCGGGCACCGGGGAGCTGTTTTTT. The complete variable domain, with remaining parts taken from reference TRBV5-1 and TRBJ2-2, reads KAGVTQTPRYLIKTRGQQVTLSCSPISGHRSVSWYQQTPGQGLQFLFEYFSETQRNKGNFPGRFSGRQFSNSRSEMNVSTLELGDSALYLCASSLQPGTGELFFGEGSRLTVL.